The 23 T cell receptor beta chains listed next were all sequenced from one sample in a study of T cell repertoires in cytomegalovirus infection. These receptors have no identified antigens. Each CDR3 protein gets one entry after TCRdb re-called the reads with MiXCR. The data show nearly 70,000 distinct CDR3 sequences, with around 21% seen just once and around three quarters held by the top ten. The specimen sequenced was PBMCs, sequenced either directly or after in vitro stimulation (not recorded which). Receptor source: a human donor in good health (CMV status not recorded). Some clones in this sample may be carry-over from other donors' samples.

This clonotype came up many times. This chain links TRBV7-2 with TRBJ2-7; 9 positions match TRBD2. The CDR3 extends over 15 amino acids. From germline, CDR1 is SGHTA and CDR2 FQGNSA. V lost 0 bases to trimming and J lost 0 bases; unmatched junction nucleotides: 0. The CDR3 sequence: CASSLASGSSYEQYF. CDR3 bases: TGTGCCAGCAGCTTAGCTAGCGGGAGCTCCTACGAGCAGTACTTC. The entire variable domain, with the rest obtained from reference TRBV7-2 and TRBJ2-7, is as follows: GAGVSQSPSNKVTEKGKDVELRCDPISGHTALYWYRQSLGQGLEFLIYFQGNSAPDKSGLPSDRFSAERTGGSVSTLTIQRTQQEDSAVYLCASSLASGSSYEQYFGPGTRLTVT.

This sequence joins TRBV7-3 and TRBJ2-2; D unclear. Per the germline V gene, CDR1 is SGHTA and CDR2 is FQGTGA. The CDR3 sequence is 14 residues long. Trimming shortened V by 2 bases and J by 2 bases, and 6 bases separated the two germline ends. The CDR3 DNA reads TGTGCCAGCAGCTTAGTGGACAACACCGGGGAGCTGTTTTTT. Its translation is CASSLVDNTGELFF.

This clonotype was observed a single time. CDR3 protein: CASSLPWEARAGRGTDTQYF. The CDR3 region has the DNA TGTGCCAGCAGCTTGCCCTGGGAGGCCAGGGCGGGAAGAGGCACAGATACGCAGTATTTT. This chain links TRBV5-4 with TRBJ2-3, with a tentative D call TRBD2 (6 bases). Germline CDR1 is SGHNT and CDR2 is YYREEE (reference sequence). V dropped 1 base and J dropped 1 base, with 25 bases sitting between them. CDR3 length equals 20 residues. Supplemented by reference TRBV5-4 and TRBJ2-3, the full variable domain reads ETGVTQSPTHLIKTRGQQVTLRCSSQSGHNTVSWYQQALGQGPQFIFQYYREEENGRGNFPPRFSGLQFPNYSSELNVNALELDDSALYLCASSLPWEARAGRGTDTQYFGPGTRLTVL.

This chain uses TRBV15 with TRBJ1-5; D gene ambiguous. The germline gives CDR1 LNHNV, CDR2 YYDKDF (reference sequence). The length of the CDR3 is 16 residues. Trimming removed 5 bases from V and 0 bases from J, with 14 bases in between. Here the CDR3 reads CATSPEEGYSNQPQHF. Written as DNA, the CDR3 is TGTGCCACCAGCCCCGAAGAAGGATATAGCAATCAGCCCCAGCATTTT.

This clonotype was detected only a few times. The V and J genes are TRBV5-6 and TRBJ2-1; D gene unclear. V was clipped by 3 bases and J by 2 bases, with 9 bases between them. This CDR3 is 14 amino acids long. Germline lookup yields CDR1 SGHDT and CDR2 YYEEEE. In nucleotides, the CDR3 is TGTGCCAGCAGCTCTTACGGAGCCTACAATGAGCAGTTCTTC. Protein: CASSSYGAYNEQFF.

The sample holds a few counts of this clonotype. Mismatch with germline at one junction end may stem from a read error. For the CDR3, the DNA is TGTGCTAGCACAACCCGGACTAGCGGGATTCCCGGGGAGCTGTTTTTT. It specifies CASTTRTSGIPGELFF. The chain recombines TRBV7-7 with TRBJ2-2; 12 nucleotides line up with TRBD2. Germline CDR1 is SSHAT and CDR2 is FNYEAQ (reference sequence). The CDR3 has 16 amino acids.

The V gene is TRBV27, the J gene TRBJ2-1; tentatively, D is TRBD2 (5 bases). Germline V gene lookup returns CDR1 MNHEY and CDR2 SMNVEV (reference sequence). V shed 6 bases and J shed 0 bases, with 12 bases lying between them. The CDR3 loop spans 15 amino acids. The CDR3 loop reads CASSRGVTSYNEQFF. DNA for the CDR3: TGTGCCAGCAGCCGGGGAGTTACCTCCTACAATGAGCAGTTCTTC.

This clonotype appeared many times. The J gene is TRBJ2-5, the V gene TRBV7-2, with TRBD2 matching 11 bases. Trimming at V came to 5 bases and at J to 3 bases, leaving 5 bases not matched to a gene. Germline values: CDR1 SGHTA, CDR2 FQGNSA. This CDR3 has 15 residues. CDR3 bases: TGTGCCAGCAGCCCCGTTAGCGGGGGGGAAGAGACCCAGTACTTC. As protein: CASSPVSGGEETQYF. Variable domain in full (rest from reference TRBV7-2 and TRBJ2-5): GAGVSQSPSNKVTEKGKDVELRCDPISGHTALYWYRQSLGQGLEFLIYFQGNSAPDKSGLPSDRFSAERTGGSVSTLTIQRTQQEDSAVYLCASSPVSGGEETQYFGPGTRLLVL.

The chain is built from TRBV2 and TRBJ2-1; D uncertain. The CDR3 sequence is 13 residues long. Looked up from germline, CDR1 is SNHLY and CDR2 is FYNNEI. V was cut by 5 bases and J by 8 bases, with 13 bases left in between. The DNA for the CDR3 is TGTGCCAGCAGTTCCGACCCGGCGGATGAGCAGTTCTTC. It encodes CASSSDPADEQFF.

V gene TRBV7-8 combines with J gene TRBJ2-1; D gene ambiguous. Germline CDR1 reads SGHVS; CDR2 reads FQNEAQ. The germline V and J ends were trimmed by 5 bases and 5 bases, with 4 bases remaining between them. The CDR3 is 11 residues long. In DNA form, the CDR3 reads TGTGCCAGCAGCCCCCACAATGAGCAGTTCTTC. It translates to CASSPHNEQFF.

The rearrangement links TRBV20-1 to TRBJ2-1; D is perhaps TRBD1 or TRBD2 (6 bases each). There are 14 residues in the CDR3. V lost 3 bases and J 6 bases, leaving 15 bases between the germline ends. Germline V lookup: CDR1 DFQATT, CDR2 SNEGSKA (reference sequence). CDR3 coding DNA: TGCAGTGCTAGTCTACCCAAGGGGGGCAATGAGCAGTTCTTC. It is translated as CSASLPKGGNEQFF.

The chain employs TRBV11-3 and TRBJ2-1; 8 positions agree with TRBD2. Trimming at V came to 5 bases and at J to 7 bases, leaving 1 base not matched to a gene. The germline gives CDR1 SGHNT, CDR2 YENEEA. The CDR3 is 12 residues long. This CDR3 is CASSRGGNEQFF. In DNA, the CDR3 is TGTGCCAGCAGCCGCGGGGGGAATGAGCAGTTCTTC.

This chain uses TRBV6-2 or TRBV6-3 with TRBJ2-1, with 8 bases fitting TRBD2. This CDR3 region has 14 residues. J gave up 7 bases and V 5 bases, and 7 bases lay outside the gene matches. Germline lookup yields CDR1 MNHEY and CDR2 SVGEGT. CDR3 loop: CASSTWGLGNEQFF. The DNA of the CDR3 is TGTGCCAGCAGTACCTGGGGACTAGGAAATGAGCAGTTCTTC.

This clonotype was observed a handful of times. The chain links TRBV5-5 to TRBJ2-3; perhaps TRBD2 as D (5 bases). CDR1 and CDR2 (germline): SGHKS, YYEKEE (reference sequence). Between the trimmed V and J ends, which lost 4 bases and 3 bases, there was a span of 27 bases. The CDR3 runs to 19 residues. The CDR3 nucleotides read TGTGCCAGCAGCCAGGCGGGCCTCGGCATCGCACTCAATACAGATACGCAGTATTTT. Translated, it gives CASSQAGLGIALNTDTQYF.

This clonotype has just a few counts. CDR3 bases: TGTGCCAGCAGCTTAGGGGACTTAAGTACGCAGTATTTT. This codes for CASSLGDLSTQYF. The chain carries TRBV7-9 and TRBJ2-3; TRBD2 is a possible D gene (6 bases). CDR3 length: 13 residues. Trimming removed 1 base at V and 8 bases at J, with 10 bases between. The germline V gene encodes CDR1 SEHNR and CDR2 FQNEAQ (reference sequence).

V gene TRBV6-2 or TRBV6-3 combines with J gene TRBJ2-5; 9 bases are shared with TRBD1. The V and J ends lost 6 bases and 0 bases, in that order; junction bases with no gene match: 14. From germline, CDR1 is MNHEY and CDR2 SVGEGT. The CDR3 is 18 residues long. DNA for the CDR3: TGTGCCAGCAGACCGGGACAGGGATCGCCTAGTTACCAAGAGACCCAGTACTTC. It is translated as CASRPGQGSPSYQETQYF.

This clonotype was observed a few times. The V gene is TRBV5-5, the J gene TRBJ1-1, with D hard to call. This CDR3 contains 13 residues. Per germline, CDR1 SGHKS and CDR2 YYEKEE (reference sequence). Trimming removed 1 base at V and 9 bases at J, with 13 bases between. In DNA, the CDR3 is TGTGCCAGCAGCTTGAACGACGGAACCCAAGCTTTCTTT. This sequence encodes CASSLNDGTQAFF.

This clonotype was seen many times. The chain recombines TRBV28 with TRBJ2-1; TRBD2 aligns across 8 bases. Germline lookup yields CDR1 MDHEN and CDR2 SYDVKM. This CDR3 comprises 16 residues. V was pared by 4 bases and J by 6 bases, with 11 bases of the junction left unmatched. DNA of the CDR3: TGTGCCAGCAGTTCCACCAGCGGGAGACGGCCCAATGAGCAGTTCTTC. Encoded protein: CASSSTSGRRPNEQFF.

A note on this clonotype: Possible read error: a much larger clone is one base away. Because it lacks the conserved phenylalanine or tryptophan at the end, this CDR3 is likely a read error. The chain uses TRBV10-3 and TRBJ2-1, with D perhaps matching TRBD1 (6 bases). With 4 bases removed from V and 5 bases from J, the gap between germline ends came to 24 bases. The germline V gene encodes CDR1 ENHRY and CDR2 SYGVKD. The CDR3 spans 18 residues. DNA for the CDR3: TGTGCCATCAGTGGGGGGCGGTTAGCAACGGGACCTGACAATGAGCAGTTCTGC. Translated: CAISGGRLATGPDNEQFC.

The V call is TRBV7-8, the J call TRBJ2-1; TRBD2 agrees at 7 bases. The CDR3 has 16 residues. V gave up 2 bases and J gave up 5 bases; unmatched junction bases: 9. Germline loops: CDR1 SGHVS, CDR2 FQNEAQ. This CDR3 is CASSLRGGSIDNEQFF. The CDR3 DNA reads TGTGCCAGCAGCTTAAGGGGCGGGAGTATTGACAATGAGCAGTTCTTC.

V usage is TRBV12-3 or TRBV12-4 and J usage is TRBJ2-1, with D perhaps TRBD1 or TRBD2 (5 bases each). The CDR3 has 13 residues. Trimming stripped 7 bases from V and 4 bases from J, with 11 bases between. CDR3 sequence (DNA): TGTGCCAGCACCCTGGGGGAATACAATGAGCAGTTCTTC. Translation: CASTLGEYNEQFF.

The chain combines TRBV29-1 with TRBJ1-1; D is unclear. Deletions cut 5 bases from V and 3 bases from J, with 16 bases between. CDR3 size: 14 residues. From germline, CDR1 is SQVTM and CDR2 ANQGSEA. CDR3 sequence (DNA): TGCAGCGTTCTAGGTCCCGGGGTCGACACTGAAGCTTTCTTT. Protein sequence: CSVLGPGVDTEAFF.

This clonotype was counted many times. The chain employs TRBV7-2 and TRBJ1-1; tentative D call: TRBD1 (5 bases). V was clipped by 0 bases and J by 6 bases, with 14 bases between them. Germline CDR1 and CDR2: SGHTA and FQGNSA. The CDR3 has 15 residues. Here the CDR3 DNA reads TGTGCCAGCAGCTTAGCGAGCGGGGGGGTCTCTGAAGCTTTCTTT. Amino acid sequence: CASSLASGGVSEAFF. The variable domain in full, with the rest retrieved from reference TRBV7-2 and TRBJ1-1, is GAGVSQSPSNKVTEKGKDVELRCDPISGHTALYWYRQSLGQGLEFLIYFQGNSAPDKSGLPSDRFSAERTGGSVSTLTIQRTQQEDSAVYLCASSLASGGVSEAFFGQGTRLTVV.